Presented here are 26 T cell receptor beta chains from one specimen sequenced in a study of blood T cell repertoires in COVID-19 (TCRdb year 2020). Receptors were amplified or captured by the immunoSEQ multiplex PCR assay. In TCRdb, the immuneACCESS table is reduced to in-frame sequences with V and J assigned. These tables do not hold every clone; where another copy was compared, an unresolved V gene accounts for under half, and the others remain unexplained. The sample table contains about 200,000 clones; only one count was recorded for approximately 84% of them. The ten largest clones add up to approximately 8% of the sample. Sequences were obtained from peripheral blood. These receptors all come from a woman aged 50 to 60 with active or convalescent COVID-19.

The chain employs TRBV18 and TRBJ1-1; D unresolved. Germline lookup yields CDR1 KGHSH and CDR2 LQKENI. V lost 1 base to trimming and J lost 2 bases, with 5 bases between them. The CDR3 totals 13 residues. Here the CDR3 reads CASSPHPNTEAFF. DNA of the CDR3: TGTGCCAGCTCACCACATCCAAACACTGAAGCTTTCTTT.

This chain uses TRBV2 with TRBJ1-4, with D hard to call. Germline-derived CDR1 and CDR2 are SNHLY and FYNNEI. CDR3 length: 12 amino acids. The V and J ends lost 8 bases and 3 bases respectively, with 7 bases between them. DNA of the CDR3: TGTGCCAGCGTTTTCTCTAATGAAAAACTGTTTTTT. Protein product: CASVFSNEKLFF.

The rearrangement uses TRBV5-1 and TRBJ2-6; possible D gene TRBD2, 6 bases. The V gene lost 1 base and the J gene lost 1 base, with 12 bases spanning the gap. The germline V gene encodes CDR1 SGHRS and CDR2 YFSETQ. CDR3 length equals 17 residues. This CDR3 is CASSLILAPSGANVLTF. The DNA for the CDR3 is TGCGCCAGCAGCTTGATCCTAGCGCCGTCTGGGGCCAACGTCCTGACTTTC.

V gene TRBV6-7 combines with J gene TRBJ2-7; 10 bases line up with TRBD1. TRBV6-7 is an ORF; its function is uncertain. V lost 7 bases, J lost 3 bases, and 18 bases stayed unmatched. The CDR3 loop spans 18 amino acids. For the CDR3, the DNA is TGTGCCAGCAACACTAAGACAGGGGGCGCGGCGGTCGACTACGAGCAGTACTTC. Amino acid sequence: CASNTKTGGAAVDYEQYF.

This clone turned up a few times. Other DNA variants within this sample encode the same CDR3. Here the CDR3 reads CASSYSQGSRTEAFF. The CDR3 DNA reads TGTGCCAGCAGTTACTCACAGGGTTCGAGGACTGAAGCTTTCTTT. The J gene is TRBJ1-1, the V gene TRBV6-5; a possible D gene is TRBD1 (6 bases). CDR3 length: 15 amino acids. CDR1 and CDR2 (germline): MNHEY, SVGAGI. Trimming removed 0 bases at V and 5 bases at J, with 13 bases between.

V gene TRBV29-1 combines with J gene TRBJ1-2; possible D gene TRBD1, 5 bases. V dropped 8 bases and J dropped 7 bases, with 17 bases sitting between them. The germline V gene encodes CDR1 SQVTM and CDR2 ANQGSEA. The CDR3 length is 12 residues. This CDR3 is CSLSPGPSGYTF. CDR3 bases: TGCAGCCTCTCCCCAGGGCCTAGTGGCTACACCTTC.

CDR3 in amino acids: CASSSAGNEQFF. The CDR3 nucleotides read TGTGCCAGCAGCTCCGCGGGAAATGAGCAGTTCTTC. The chain uses TRBV3-1 (or the pseudogene TRBV3-2) and TRBJ2-1; tentatively, D is TRBD2 (6 bases). The CDR3 is 12 amino acids. V dropped 5 bases and J dropped 7 bases, with 9 bases sitting between them. Per germline, CDR1 LGHDT and CDR2 YNNKEL (reference sequence).

This clone was found many times. J is TRBJ1-3 and V is TRBV6-5; D is undetermined. The CDR3 is made up of 11 amino acids. CDR1 and CDR2 (germline): MNHEY, SVGAGI. Trimming took off 8 bases at V and 3 bases at J, with 5 bases between the two ends. The CDR3 spells CASLSGNTIYF. CDR3 coding DNA: TGTGCCAGCTTGAGTGGAAACACCATATATTTT.

The rearrangement uses TRBV4-1 and TRBJ2-7; 10 bases line up with TRBD1. Trimming at V came to 2 bases and at J to 1 base, leaving 8 bases not matched to a gene. The CDR3 is 17 residues long. In germline, CDR1 is MGHRA, CDR2 YSYEKL. This chain's CDR3 is CASSQLSGTGVSYEQYF. The CDR3 coding sequence is TGCGCCAGCAGCCAACTTTCCGGGACAGGGGTTTCCTACGAGCAGTACTTC.

The chain recombines TRBV21-1 with TRBJ2-1; TRBD2 is the table's D call and was not checked against the DNA. TRBV21-1 is listed as a pseudogene. The CDR3 runs to 20 residues. The CDR3 reads CASPHTTGTSGGSSYNEQFF. CDR3 in DNA: TGTGCCAGCCCTCATACAACCGGGACTAGCGGGGGGAGCTCCTACAATGAGCAGTTCTTC.

The chain employs TRBV18 and TRBJ2-7; tentatively, D is TRBD1 (6 bases). Germline V gene data show CDR1 as KGHSH and CDR2 as LQKENI. V was cut by 1 base and J by 2 bases, with 12 bases left in between. The CDR3 sequence is 15 residues long. DNA of the CDR3: TGTGCCAGCTCACCACTCTTGGGGGCCACCTACGAGCAGTACTTC. It yields the protein CASSPLLGATYEQYF.

CDR3 region: CASSPLISGEQYF. The CDR3 DNA follows: TGCGCCAGCAGCCCACTAATTTCGGGGGAGCAGTACTTC. The V gene is TRBV5-1, the J gene TRBJ2-7; D perhaps matches TRBD2 (5 bases). The V gene lost 4 bases and the J gene lost 7 bases, with 15 bases spanning the gap. CDR3 length equals 13 residues. Germline CDR1 and CDR2: SGHRS and YFSETQ.

V is TRBV5-6 and J is TRBJ2-7; a weak D match, TRBD2 (6 bases). CDR3 size: 15 residues. The germline CDR1 and CDR2 sequences are SGHDT and YYEEEE. V lost 5 bases and J lost 6, with 21 bases in between. The CDR3 reads CASSFVALSGLEQYF. Here the CDR3 DNA reads TGTGCCAGCAGTTTCGTGGCACTGAGCGGGCTCGAGCAGTACTTC.

This chain links TRBV2 with TRBJ1-6; D unresolved. The CDR3 spans 13 residues. V shed 3 bases and J shed 5 bases, with 5 bases lying between them. Germline loops: CDR1 SNHLY, CDR2 FYNNEI. The CDR3 here is CASSDRDNSPLHF. CDR3 in DNA: TGTGCCAGCAGTGACCGTGATAATTCACCCCTCCACTTT.

V gene TRBV2 combines with J gene TRBJ2-1, with D possibly TRBD1 on 6 matching bases. Germline V gene sequence: CDR1 SNHLY, CDR2 FYNNEI. This CDR3 contains 16 residues. V was clipped by 4 bases and J by 0 bases, with 13 bases between them. The CDR3 region is CASSGGRTSSYNEQFF. CDR3 nucleotide sequence: TGTGCCAGCAGTGGGGGGCGGACCAGCTCCTACAATGAGCAGTTCTTC.

The genes are TRBV11-1 and TRBJ1-1; D unresolved. Germline lookup yields CDR1 SGHAT and CDR2 FQDESV (reference sequence). The CDR3 is made up of 14 amino acids. V lost 1 base and J lost 1, with 7 bases in between. This CDR3 is CASSLGLSNTEAFF. CDR3 DNA: TGTGCCAGCAGCTTAGGGCTCTCGAACACTGAAGCTTTCTTT.

There are many counts of this clone. This chain connects TRBV9 to TRBJ1-2, with D perhaps matching TRBD1 (5 bases). This CDR3 has 13 amino acids. CDR1 SGDLS and CDR2 YYNGEE come from the germline V gene. Trimming removed 3 bases from V and 0 bases from J, with 6 bases in between. CDR3 sequence reads: CASSEDTNYGYTF. The CDR3 bases are TGTGCCAGCAGCGAGGACACTAACTATGGCTACACCTTC.

This chain connects TRBV23-1 to TRBJ2-1; D call uncertain. TRBV23-1 is an open reading frame whose function is uncertain. Trimming took 5 bases from V and 4 from J, leaving 15 bases between them. This CDR3 region has 15 residues. The CDR3 DNA reads as TGCGCCAGCAGTGGTTTGAGGAACCGATACAATGAGCAGTTCTTC. This codes for CASSGLRNRYNEQFF.

The chain combines TRBV21-1 with TRBJ1-1; the D call in the table, TRBD1, was not verified against the DNA. TRBV21-1 is shown as a pseudogene. The CDR3 is 17 amino acids. DNA of the CDR3: TGTGCCAGCAGCGAACCAGCCCCGGGACAGGGTAACACTGAAGCTTTCTTT. Residues: CASSEPAPGQGNTEAFF.

V and J are TRBV28 and TRBJ1-2, with D perhaps matching TRBD1 (6 bases). Trimming removed 4 bases from V and 8 bases from J, with 23 bases in between. Germline CDR1 MDHEN, CDR2 SYDVKM. This CDR3 has 16 amino acids. CDR3 in amino acids: CASSSSPGAGGVGYTF. In DNA, the CDR3 is TGTGCCAGCAGTTCTTCCCCCGGGGCGGGGGGCGTCGGCTACACCTTC.

The gene calls are TRBV18 and TRBJ1-2, with 9 bases fitting TRBD1. The J segment lost 7 bases and the V segment lost 6 bases, leaving 12 bases of the junction unmatched. The CDR3 covers 15 residues. CDR1 is KGHSH and CDR2 is LQKENI in the germline V gene. CDR3 amino acids: CASSPGGQGLFGYTF. The DNA of the CDR3 is TGTGCCAGCTCCCCAGGGGGACAGGGTCTATTTGGCTACACCTTC.

J is TRBJ1-1 and V is TRBV19, with 9 positions matching TRBD1. V lost 3 bases and J lost 8; bases outside the gene matches: 16. Germline V lookup: CDR1 LNHDA, CDR2 SQIVND (reference sequence). CDR3 length: 17 amino acids. CDR3 bases: TGTGCCAGTAGTATTCGGGGGCGGGGGACAGGGTTTACCGAAGCTTTCTTT. Its protein is CASSIRGRGTGFTEAFF. The full variable domain, completed using reference TRBV19 and TRBJ1-1, is DGGITQSPKYLFRKEGQNVTLSCEQNLNHDAMYWYRQDPGQGLRLIYYSQIVNDFQKGDIAEGYSVSREKKESFPLTVTSAQKNPTAFYLCASSIRGRGTGFTEAFFGQGTRLTVV.

J is TRBJ1-1 and V is TRBV5-1, with D perhaps TRBD1 (6 bases). The CDR3 is 14 residues long. The germline V and J ends were trimmed by 8 bases and 0 bases, with 14 bases remaining between them. Germline V gene data show CDR1 as SGHRS and CDR2 as YFSETQ. CDR3 amino acids: CASKQGIVNTEAFF. DNA for the CDR3: TGCGCCAGTAAACAGGGTATAGTGAACACTGAAGCTTTCTTT.

The chain couples TRBV28 to TRBJ1-2; 10 positions agree with TRBD1. Germline V gene lookup returns CDR1 MDHEN and CDR2 SYDVKM. CDR3 length: 16 amino acids. The V gene end was trimmed by 0 bases and the J gene end by 8 bases; junction bases not matched to a gene: 9. The CDR3 spells CASSLWSKGQGPGYTF. The CDR3 DNA reads TGTGCCAGCAGTTTATGGAGTAAGGGACAGGGGCCCGGCTACACCTTC.

The rearrangement links TRBV19 to TRBJ2-3; 8 bases fit TRBD2. The CDR3 spans 19 residues. From germline, CDR1 is LNHDA and CDR2 SQIVND (reference sequence). Trimming cost V 5 bases and J 4 bases; bases outside gene matches: 20. The CDR3 protein is CASSSFALVGLAGADTQYF. The CDR3 nucleotides read TGTGCCAGTAGTTCCTTCGCCCTCGTAGGGCTAGCGGGTGCAGATACGCAGTATTTT.

This clone was recorded only once. The chain uses TRBV27 and TRBJ1-2; the D gene is possibly TRBD1 (5 bases). Per the germline V gene, CDR1 is MNHEY and CDR2 is SMNVEV (reference sequence). The CDR3 totals 14 residues. Trimming pared 8 bases from V and 4 bases from J, leaving 17 bases between. The CDR3 reads CASRGAGLGYGYTF. The CDR3 DNA sequence: TGTGCCAGCCGCGGGGCAGGATTGGGCTATGGCTACACCTTC.